The present entry profiles one T cell receptor beta chain with its context. The CDR3 extends over 15 amino acids. V lost 4 bases and J 1 base, leaving 12 bases between the germline ends. Germline-derived CDR1 and CDR2 are MDHEN and SYDVKM. Repertoires were generated with immunoSEQ multiplex PCR, while TCRdb's copy carries only in-frame clones and drops some. The sample holds 5,000 to 7,000 clones, approximately 15% seen once. This sample was included in a study of tumour-infiltrating T cells in Burkitt lymphoma. As for the study in general: Overall and progression-free survival were predicted by productive clonality.

The material sequenced was tumor tissue. The source of this sequence is a human donor with diffuse large B-cell lymphoma. The V call is TRBV28, the J call TRBJ2-3, with D maybe TRBD1 (6 bases). The CDR3 sequence: CASSSLRGGTDTQYF. The DNA of the CDR3 is TGTGCCAGCAGTTCCCTCAGGGGCGGCACAGATACGCAGTATTTT.